A selection of T cell receptor beta chains follows, all from one sample in a study of human T cells and chemical hapten exposure. TCRdb redid the calling of the RACE reads with MiXCR, one entry per CDR3 protein. The table shows some 84,000 distinct CDR3 sequences, with around 7.9% occurring only once. The sample was whole blood, taken in connection with sensitization to the hapten diphenylcyclopropenone (DPC). Receptors were obtained from a middle-aged man with alopecia areata. Some clones in this sample may be carry-over from other donors' samples. CDR3s include the opening cysteine and the closing phenylalanine or tryptophan. Fields, in order: D gene, clone size, V gene, J gene, CDR3 protein, CDR3 DNA. A D gene is named only where the DNA matches it firmly. Some rows have no size entry. The others give once, few or many, or a class for an expanded clone.

D: TRBD2
size: -
V: TRBV29-1
J: TRBJ2-1
CDR3: CSETSGGNNEQFF
DNA: TGCAGCGAAACTAGCGGGGGAAACAATGAGCAGTTCTTC

D: -
size: few
V: TRBV20-1
J: TRBJ1-5
CDR3: CSARDPVQGSNQPQHF
DNA: TGCAGTGCTAGAGATCCGGTTCAAGGGAGCAATCAGCCCCAGCATTTT

D: TRBD1
size: -
V: TRBV10-3
J: TRBJ1-3
CDR3: CAILLGTGSSGNTIYF
DNA: TGTGCCATCCTACTCGGGACAGGCTCCTCTGGAAACACCATATATTTT

D: TRBD1
size: -
V: TRBV7-9
J: TRBJ2-6
CDR3: CASSLAQGAANVLTF
DNA: TGTGCCAGCAGCTTAGCCCAGGGGGCCGCCAACGTCCTGACTTTC

D: TRBD1
size: -
V: TRBV5-1
J: TRBJ1-1
CDR3: CASSPGGWNTEAFF
DNA: TGCGCCAGCAGTCCAGGGGGGTGGAACACTGAAGCTTTCTTT

D: TRBD2
size: few
V: TRBV5-4
J: TRBJ2-2
CDR3: CASSLRLAGAGELFF
DNA: TGTGCCAGCAGCTTGAGGCTAGCGGGAGCCGGGGAGCTGTTTTTT

D: -
size: many
V: TRBV29-1
J: TRBJ2-3
CDR3: CSVEPGQSTDTQYF
DNA: TGCAGCGTTGAGCCCGGACAGAGCACAGATACGCAGTATTTT

D: -
size: few
V: TRBV9
J: TRBJ2-3
CDR3: CASSALGRGEDTQYF
DNA: TGTGCCAGCAGCGCTCTTGGGAGAGGAGAAGATACGCAGTATTTT

D: -
size: -
V: TRBV7-9
J: TRBJ2-7
CDR3: CASSLDAHEQYF
DNA: TGTGCCAGCAGCTTAGATGCCCACGAGCAGTACTTC

D: -
size: many
V: TRBV11-2
J: TRBJ2-5
CDR3: CASSPRERSETQYF
DNA: TGTGCCAGCAGCCCCCGAGAGCGGTCGGAGACCCAGTACTTC

D: -
size: few
V: TRBV6-2/TRBV6-3
J: TRBJ2-3
CDR3: CASTPLGGRRDTQYF
DNA: TGTGCCAGCACCCCCCTGGGGGGCAGAAGAGATACGCAGTATTTT

D: TRBD1
size: -
V: TRBV7-9
J: TRBJ2-1
CDR3: CASSLVLGTGVYNEQFF
DNA: TGTGCCAGCAGCTTAGTGCTGGGGACAGGGGTATACAATGAGCAGTTCTTC

D: -
size: many
V: TRBV29-1
J: TRBJ2-5
CDR3: CSANGSWGKTQYF
DNA: TGCAGCGCGAACGGATCCTGGGGAAAGACCCAGTACTTC

D: -
size: -
V: TRBV5-1
J: TRBJ2-3
CDR3: CASSLGGMSTDTQYF
DNA: TGCGCCAGCAGCCTAGGGGGGATGAGCACAGATACGCAGTATTTT

D: -
size: -
V: TRBV2
J: TRBJ1-1
CDR3: CASRMEGRVNTEAFF
DNA: TGTGCCAGCAGAATGGAGGGTCGGGTGAACACTGAAGCTTTCTTT

D: -
size: -
V: TRBV18
J: TRBJ2-2
CDR3: CASSRSTAAGELFF
DNA: TGTGCCAGCTCACGATCTACGGCAGCCGGGGAGCTGTTTTTT

D: -
size: few
V: TRBV11-2
J: TRBJ2-5
CDR3: CASSLDRGQTETQYF
DNA: TGTGCCAGCAGCTTAGATAGAGGGCAAACAGAGACCCAGTACTTC

D: -
size: many
V: TRBV20-1
J: TRBJ2-3
CDR3: CSARGAEVTDTQYF
DNA: TGCAGTGCTAGAGGGGCAGAAGTCACAGATACGCAGTATTTT

D: -
size: many
V: TRBV9
J: TRBJ2-2
CDR3: CASSVEVAGELFF
DNA: TGTGCCAGCAGCGTAGAGGTAGCCGGGGAGCTGTTTTTT

D: TRBD1
size: many
V: TRBV28
J: TRBJ1-5
CDR3: CASSSYRGTQPQHF
DNA: TGTGCCAGCAGTTCGTACAGGGGTACTCAGCCCCAGCATTTT

D: -
size: -
V: TRBV30
J: TRBJ2-1
CDR3: CAWSGITYNEQFF
DNA: TGTGCCTGGAGCGGAATTACCTACAATGAGCAGTTCTTC

D: -
size: few
V: TRBV7-2
J: TRBJ2-7
CDR3: CASSPTLGLARQSGEQYF
DNA: TGTGCCAGCAGCCCGACTCTTGGGCTAGCCCGACAATCAGGGGAGCAGTACTTC

D: -
size: -
V: TRBV2
J: TRBJ1-2
CDR3: CASKANYGYTF
DNA: TGTGCCAGCAAAGCTAACTATGGCTACACCTTC

D: TRBD1
size: few
V: TRBV6-6
J: TRBJ2-2
CDR3: CASRPTGDTGELFF
DNA: TGTGCCAGCAGACCCACAGGGGACACCGGGGAGCTGTTTTTT

D: -
size: many
V: TRBV30
J: TRBJ2-7
CDR3: CAWNAQDTYEQYF
DNA: TGTGCCTGGAACGCCCAAGACACCTACGAGCAGTACTTC

D: TRBD2
size: -
V: TRBV7-9
J: TRBJ2-2
CDR3: CASSSPTSGSSVELFF
DNA: TGTGCCAGCAGCTCCCCAACTAGCGGGAGTAGTGTGGAGCTGTTTTTT

D: TRBD2
size: many
V: TRBV7-9
J: TRBJ2-7
CDR3: CASSPGTSVPYEQYF
DNA: TGTGCCAGCAGCCCCGGGACTAGCGTACCCTACGAGCAGTACTTC

D: TRBD2
size: -
V: TRBV6-5
J: TRBJ2-3
CDR3: CASRAGGSDTRYF
DNA: TGTGCCAGCAGAGCGGGAGGATCTGATACGCGGTATTTT

D: -
size: many
V: TRBV20-1
J: TRBJ1-1
CDR3: CSARALDDLISSGAFF
DNA: TGCAGTGCTAGAGCCCTCGACGACCTAATTTCTAGCGGAGCTTTCTTT

D: TRBD1
size: -
V: TRBV19
J: TRBJ1-4
CDR3: CASAPGQMNEKLFF
DNA: TGTGCCAGTGCCCCGGGACAGATGAATGAAAAACTGTTTTTT

D: -
size: -
V: TRBV7-3
J: TRBJ2-2
CDR3: CASSLYVAGELFF
DNA: TGTGCCAGCAGCTTATACGTGGCCGGGGAGCTGTTTTTT

D: -
size: few
V: TRBV3-1
J: TRBJ1-2
CDR3: CASRRATSNYGYTF
DNA: TGTGCCAGCAGAAGGGCAACGTCTAACTATGGCTACACCTTC

D: -
size: few
V: TRBV3-1
J: TRBJ1-6
CDR3: CASSQDLVNSPLHF
DNA: TGTGCCAGCAGCCAAGATCTTGTGAATTCACCCCTCCACTTT

D: -
size: few
V: TRBV7-6
J: TRBJ1-6
CDR3: CASSQAPTGLKGSPLHF
DNA: TGTGCCAGCAGCCAGGCCCCTACAGGGTTAAAGGGTTCACCCCTCCACTTT

D: -
size: -
V: TRBV10-3
J: TRBJ2-3
CDR3: CAIEDGSTDTQYF
DNA: TGTGCCATCGAGGACGGTTCCACAGATACGCAGTATTTT

D: -
size: few
V: TRBV3-1
J: TRBJ2-3
CDR3: CASSQGVGSDTQYF
DNA: TGTGCCAGCAGCCAAGGAGTGGGCTCAGATACGCAGTATTTT

D: -
size: many
V: TRBV4-3
J: TRBJ1-1
CDR3: CASSQGWGNTEAFF
DNA: TGCGCCAGCAGCCAAGGTTGGGGCAACACTGAAGCTTTCTTT

D: -
size: many
V: TRBV2
J: TRBJ1-5
CDR3: CASSSRWGQPQHF
DNA: TGTGCCAGCAGCTCGCGTTGGGGTCAGCCCCAGCATTTT

D: -
size: -
V: TRBV28
J: TRBJ1-5
CDR3: CASSYGQTNQPQHF
DNA: TGTGCCAGCAGCTATGGACAGACAAATCAGCCCCAGCATTTT

D: -
size: many
V: TRBV29-1
J: TRBJ2-1
CDR3: CSVEVGGLGNEQFF
DNA: TGCAGCGTTGAAGTTGGGGGGCTGGGGAATGAGCAGTTCTTC

D: TRBD1
size: many
V: TRBV5-1
J: TRBJ1-1
CDR3: CASSWGQGVAEAFF
DNA: TGCGCCAGCAGCTGGGGACAGGGCGTCGCTGAAGCTTTCTTT

D: -
size: many
V: TRBV27
J: TRBJ2-2
CDR3: CASSLSINTGELFF
DNA: TGTGCCAGCAGTTTATCGATTAACACCGGGGAGCTGTTTTTT

D: -
size: -
V: TRBV9
J: TRBJ1-6
CDR3: CASSPFPDNSPLHF
DNA: TGTGCCAGCAGCCCCTTTCCCGATAATTCACCCCTCCACTTT

D: -
size: many
V: TRBV6-1
J: TRBJ2-3
CDR3: CASSAGQPSTDTQYF
DNA: TGTGCCAGCAGTGCAGGACAGCCTAGCACAGATACGCAGTATTTT

D: TRBD1
size: many
V: TRBV5-6
J: TRBJ2-2
CDR3: CASSLVLTGETTGELFF
DNA: TGTGCCAGCAGCTTGGTGTTGACAGGGGAAACCACCGGGGAGCTGTTTTTT

D: TRBD1
size: -
V: TRBV19
J: TRBJ2-2
CDR3: CASYTGGLQNTGELFF
DNA: TGTGCCAGTTATACAGGGGGTCTCCAGAACACCGGGGAGCTGTTTTTT

D: TRBD1
size: many
V: TRBV7-9
J: TRBJ2-5
CDR3: CASSGSTPGQRPETQYF
DNA: TGTGCCAGCAGCGGCAGCACTCCGGGACAGCGCCCAGAGACCCAGTACTTC